The source of this T cell receptor (beta chain) is a study of T cells of healthy individuals. This CDR3 is 14 amino acids long. Per germline, CDR1 MNHEY and CDR2 SMNVEV (reference sequence). V gave up 0 bases and J gave up 5 bases, with 7 bases separating them. TCRdb re-derived calls from the 5' RACE reads in MiXCR, one entry per CDR3 protein. The table records about 41,000 distinct CDR3 sequences, about 5% of them present only once. V and J are TRBV27 and TRBJ2-2; D ambiguous. The sequence derives from a human donor in good health. CDR3: CASSLSYGTGELFF. CDR3 in DNA: TGTGCCAGCAGTTTATCGTATGGAACCGGGGAGCTGTTTTTT.